This T cell receptor beta chain emerged from a study of T cells in Graves' hyperthyroidism and ophthalmopathy. For the study at large: Peripheral blood draws took place at initial diagnosis, ahead of any treatment. Study-wide results and limits: Before onset, by a median of approximately 5.9 months, the model predicted ophthalmopathy.

Initially, at the first diagnosis of hyperthyroidism and before any ophthalmopathy symptoms, blood was sampled. Fresh peripheral blood, 10 ml, was the source of the PBMCs. The length of the CDR3 is 16 residues. Germline CDR1 and CDR2: MNHEY and SVGAGI. The V segment lost 1 base and the J segment 4 bases; nucleotides outside the gene matches: 6. At least ten counts were recorded for this clonotype. Its antigen is as yet unknown. Authors of the study amplified TCR beta CDR3 regions from RNA transcripts. Primed by the HTBI set, a first-round RT-PCR was run on the TCR CDR3. TCRdb called the multiplex PCR reads again in MiXCR, with one record for every CDR3 protein. The top ten hold about 25% of the sample, which has 270,000 or so distinct CDR3 sequences, 25% seen once.

The TCR originated in a man aged 35 to 55 with Graves' hyperthyroidism that later progressed to Graves' ophthalmopathy. The chain links TRBV6-5 to TRBJ2-7, with 11 bases aligning to TRBD1. Sample: blood. The CDR3 DNA is TGTGCCAGCAGTTACTTCGGACAGGGGGCCTTATACGAGCAGTACTTC. Translating it yields CASSYFGQGALYEQYF.